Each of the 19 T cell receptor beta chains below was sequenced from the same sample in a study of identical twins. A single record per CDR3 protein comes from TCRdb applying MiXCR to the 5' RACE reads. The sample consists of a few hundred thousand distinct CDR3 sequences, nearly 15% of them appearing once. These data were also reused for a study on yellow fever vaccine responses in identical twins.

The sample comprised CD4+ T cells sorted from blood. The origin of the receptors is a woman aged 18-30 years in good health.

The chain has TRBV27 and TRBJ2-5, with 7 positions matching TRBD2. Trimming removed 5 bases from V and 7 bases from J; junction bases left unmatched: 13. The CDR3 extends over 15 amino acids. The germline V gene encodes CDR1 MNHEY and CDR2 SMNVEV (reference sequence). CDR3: CASSLSALALATQYF. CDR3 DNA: TGTGCCAGCAGTCTGTCCGCACTAGCGTTGGCGACCCAGTACTTC.

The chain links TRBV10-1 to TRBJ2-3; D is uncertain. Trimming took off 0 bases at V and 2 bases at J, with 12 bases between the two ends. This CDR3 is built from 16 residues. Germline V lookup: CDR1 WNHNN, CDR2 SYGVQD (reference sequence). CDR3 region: CASSESLWQNTDTQYF. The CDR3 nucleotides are TGCGCCAGCAGTGAGTCCTTGTGGCAGAACACAGATACGCAGTATTTT.

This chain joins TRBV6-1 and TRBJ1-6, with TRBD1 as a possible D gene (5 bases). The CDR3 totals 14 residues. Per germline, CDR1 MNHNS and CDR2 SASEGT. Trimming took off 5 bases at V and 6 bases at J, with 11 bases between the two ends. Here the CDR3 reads CASSMTDINSPLHF. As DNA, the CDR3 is TGTGCCAGCAGTATGACAGACATTAATTCACCCCTCCACTTT.

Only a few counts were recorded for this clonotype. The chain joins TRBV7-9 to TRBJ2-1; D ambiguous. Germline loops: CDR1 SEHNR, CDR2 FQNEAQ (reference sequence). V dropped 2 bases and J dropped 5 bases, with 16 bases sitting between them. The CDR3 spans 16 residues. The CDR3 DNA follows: TGTGCCAGCAGCTTAAGGGTGGCCCGTCAGGACAATGAGCAGTTCTTC. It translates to CASSLRVARQDNEQFF.

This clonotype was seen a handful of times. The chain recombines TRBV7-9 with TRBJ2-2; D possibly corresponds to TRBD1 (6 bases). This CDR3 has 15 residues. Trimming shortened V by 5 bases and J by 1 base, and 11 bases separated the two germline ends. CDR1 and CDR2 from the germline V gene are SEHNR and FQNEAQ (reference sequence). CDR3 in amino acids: CASSTRDKNTGELFF. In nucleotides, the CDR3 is TGTGCCAGCAGCACCCGGGACAAGAACACCGGGGAGCTGTTTTTT.

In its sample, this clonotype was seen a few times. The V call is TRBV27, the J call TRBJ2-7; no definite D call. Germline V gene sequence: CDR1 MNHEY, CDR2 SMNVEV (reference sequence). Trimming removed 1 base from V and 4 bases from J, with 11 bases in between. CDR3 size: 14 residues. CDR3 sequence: CASSLLASKYEQYF. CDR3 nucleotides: TGTGCCAGCAGTTTATTGGCGTCCAAATACGAGCAGTACTTC.

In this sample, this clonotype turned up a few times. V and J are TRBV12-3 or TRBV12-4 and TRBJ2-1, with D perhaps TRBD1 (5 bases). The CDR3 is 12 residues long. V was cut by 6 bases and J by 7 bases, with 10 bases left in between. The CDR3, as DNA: TGTGCCAGCAGGGGGCTCTGGAATGAGCAGTTCTTC. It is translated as CASRGLWNEQFF.

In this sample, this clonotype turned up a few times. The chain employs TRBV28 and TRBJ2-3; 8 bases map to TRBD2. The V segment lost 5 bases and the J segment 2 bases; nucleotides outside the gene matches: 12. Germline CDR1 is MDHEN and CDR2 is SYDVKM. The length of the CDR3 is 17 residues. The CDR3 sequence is CASSPLIGSGNTDTQYF. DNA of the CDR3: TGTGCCAGCAGTCCCCTGATTGGTAGCGGGAACACAGATACGCAGTATTTT.

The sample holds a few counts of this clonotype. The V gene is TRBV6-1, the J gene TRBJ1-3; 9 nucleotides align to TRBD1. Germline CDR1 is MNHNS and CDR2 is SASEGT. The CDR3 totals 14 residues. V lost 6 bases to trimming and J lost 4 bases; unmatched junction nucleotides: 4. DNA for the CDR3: TGTGCCAGCAGGGGACAGGGTTCAGGAAACACCATATATTTT. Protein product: CASRGQGSGNTIYF.

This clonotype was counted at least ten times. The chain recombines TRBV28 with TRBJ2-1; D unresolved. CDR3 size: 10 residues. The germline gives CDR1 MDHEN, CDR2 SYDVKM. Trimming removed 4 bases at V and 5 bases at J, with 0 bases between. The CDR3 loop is CASSYNEQFF. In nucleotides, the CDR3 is TGTGCCAGCAGTTACAATGAGCAGTTCTTC.

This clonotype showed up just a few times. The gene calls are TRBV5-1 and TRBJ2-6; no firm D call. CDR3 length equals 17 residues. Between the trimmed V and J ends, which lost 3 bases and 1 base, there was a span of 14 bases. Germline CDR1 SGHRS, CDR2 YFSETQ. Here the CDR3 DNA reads TGCGCCAGCAGCTCCTATAGGGATCTGTCTGGGGCCAACGTCCTGACTTTC. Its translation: CASSSYRDLSGANVLTF.

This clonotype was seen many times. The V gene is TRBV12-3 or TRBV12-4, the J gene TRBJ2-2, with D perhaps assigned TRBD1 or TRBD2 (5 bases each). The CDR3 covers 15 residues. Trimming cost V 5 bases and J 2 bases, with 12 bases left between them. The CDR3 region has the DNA TGTGCCAGCAGTCCCCGGGACCGAAACACCGGGGAGCTGTTTTTT. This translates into CASSPRDRNTGELFF.

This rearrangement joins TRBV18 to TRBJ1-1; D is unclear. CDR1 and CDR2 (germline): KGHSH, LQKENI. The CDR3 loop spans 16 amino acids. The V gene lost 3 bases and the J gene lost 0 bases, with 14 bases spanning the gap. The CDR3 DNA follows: TGTGCCAGCTCACCCGCACCCGGGAAAATGAACACTGAAGCTTTCTTT. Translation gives CASSPAPGKMNTEAFF.

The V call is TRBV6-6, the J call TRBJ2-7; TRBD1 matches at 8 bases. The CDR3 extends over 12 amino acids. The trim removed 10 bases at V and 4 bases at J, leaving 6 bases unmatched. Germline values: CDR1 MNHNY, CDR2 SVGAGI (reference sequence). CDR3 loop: CATAGGSYEQYF. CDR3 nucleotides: TGTGCCACCGCAGGGGGCTCTTACGAGCAGTACTTC.

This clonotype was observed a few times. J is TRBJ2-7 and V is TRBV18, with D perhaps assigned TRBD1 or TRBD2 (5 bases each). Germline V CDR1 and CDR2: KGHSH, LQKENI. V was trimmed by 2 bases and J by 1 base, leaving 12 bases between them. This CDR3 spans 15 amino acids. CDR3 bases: TGTGCCAGCTCACCATGGGGGTGGGGTTCCTACGAGCAGTACGTC. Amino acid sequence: CASSPWGWGSYEQYV.

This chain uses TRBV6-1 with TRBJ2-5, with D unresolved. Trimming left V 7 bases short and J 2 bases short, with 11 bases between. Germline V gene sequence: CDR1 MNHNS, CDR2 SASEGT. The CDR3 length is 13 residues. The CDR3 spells CASTRTSQETQYF. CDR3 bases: TGTGCCAGCACAAGGACGTCGCAAGAGACCCAGTACTTC.

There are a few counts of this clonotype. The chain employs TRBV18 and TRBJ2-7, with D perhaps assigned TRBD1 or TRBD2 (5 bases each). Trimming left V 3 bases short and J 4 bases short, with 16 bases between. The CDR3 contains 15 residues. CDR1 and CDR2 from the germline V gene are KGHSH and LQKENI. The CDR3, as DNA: TGTGCCAGCTCACCGTCGGGGATTGAGGGGTACGAGCAGTACTTC. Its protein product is CASSPSGIEGYEQYF.

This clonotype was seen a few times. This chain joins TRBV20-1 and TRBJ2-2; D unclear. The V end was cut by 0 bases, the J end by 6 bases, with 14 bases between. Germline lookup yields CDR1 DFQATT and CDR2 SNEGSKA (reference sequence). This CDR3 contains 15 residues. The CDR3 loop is CSARDTGGGAGELFF. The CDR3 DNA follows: TGCAGTGCTAGAGATACTGGCGGTGGGGCCGGGGAGCTGTTTTTT.

This chain's CDR3 is CASSVQGEETQYF. DNA of the CDR3: TGTGCCAGCAGTGTACAGGGGGAAGAGACCCAGTACTTC. The V and J genes are TRBV2 and TRBJ2-5; 8 nucleotides agree with TRBD1. Germline CDR1 reads SNHLY; CDR2 reads FYNNEI. The CDR3 runs 13 residues. Trimming took 4 bases from V and 3 from J; bases not matched to a gene: 1.